The T cell receptor beta chain described here comes from a study of OX40 agonist ivuxolimab in advanced cancers. The CDR3 is made up of 15 amino acids. V dropped 2 bases and J dropped 8; count of bases not matched to a gene: 9. Germline CDR1 and CDR2: SQVTM and ANQGSEA. Using immunoSEQ multiplex PCR, the repertoire was profiled, and TCRdb retains in-frame clones only, with some absent. This sample has 25,000 to 30,000 clones; more than 60% occur once, and the top ten carry 25% to 30%. J is TRBJ2-1 and V is TRBV29-1, with 10 bases that match TRBD1. This TCR came from an adult with an advanced solid tumor such as melanoma, head and neck, liver or kidney cancer. Sequencing was performed on CD4+ or CD8+ T cells sorted from blood, taken in a trial of the OX40 agonist ivuxolimab. CDR3 loop: CSVEIRDRGTDEQFF. The DNA of the CDR3 is TGCAGCGTTGAAATTAGGGACAGGGGAACGGATGAGCAGTTCTTC.